The 28 T cell receptor beta chains in this list originate from one sample, sequenced in a study of T cell responses to AZD1222 COVID-19 vaccine. The protocol was immunoSEQ multiplex PCR, while the TCRdb copy is restricted to in-frame clones and leaves out a portion. The sample has approximately 91,000 clones, more than 85% seen once. The source material was peripheral blood, sampled 28 days after the second AZD1222 dose. Every receptor here comes from an adult who received the AZD1222 COVID-19 vaccine.

CDR3 residues: CASADTLNTEAFF. The CDR3 bases are TGTGCCAGCGCGGACACCTTGAACACTGAAGCTTTCTTT. The chain has TRBV18 and TRBJ1-1; D might be TRBD1 (5 bases). The germline V gene encodes CDR1 KGHSH and CDR2 LQKENI. Trimming removed 8 bases at V and 0 bases at J, with 10 bases between. The CDR3 contains 13 residues.

On this clone itself: The junction does not match germline at one end; this may be a read error. The same CDR3 arises from other DNA sequences in this sample as well. This chain connects TRBV14 to TRBJ2-7, with a possible D match to TRBD2 (7 bases). Germline lookup yields CDR1 SGHDN and CDR2 FVKESK. The CDR3 length is 13 residues. The CDR3 DNA follows: TGTGCCAGCAGCCAAGACTGGGGGGGCCGGCAGTATTTC. Translating gives CASSQDWGGRQYF.

CDR3: CASSTVGGSYNEQFF. The CDR3 nucleotides are TGTGCCAGCAGTACCGTCGGGGGGTCCTACAATGAGCAGTTCTTC. The V call is TRBV6-4, the J call TRBJ2-1; 7 nucleotides line up with TRBD2. Trimming at V came to 5 bases and at J to 1 base, leaving 5 bases not matched to a gene. CDR1 MRHNA and CDR2 SNTAGT come from the germline V gene. This CDR3 comprises 15 residues.

This chain joins TRBV5-1 and TRBJ2-5; TRBD2 agrees at 8 bases. Losses at the gene ends were 5 bases for V and 5 bases for J; bases not matched to a gene: 14. Germline values: CDR1 SGHRS, CDR2 YFSETQ. The CDR3 totals 16 residues. Here the CDR3 reads CASRYLAGPMGETQYF. The CDR3 coding sequence is TGCGCCAGCAGGTATCTAGCGGGCCCCATGGGGGAGACCCAGTACTTC.

This sequence joins TRBV7-2 and TRBJ2-1; 12 nucleotides align to TRBD2. The CDR3 is 18 amino acids. The trim removed 5 bases at V and 7 bases at J, leaving 15 bases unmatched. Germline V gene sequence: CDR1 SGHTA, CDR2 FQGNSA. The CDR3 here is CASSPRRLAGVPVNEQFF. As DNA, the CDR3 is TGTGCCAGCAGCCCGAGGAGACTAGCGGGAGTTCCCGTTAATGAGCAGTTCTTC.

The rearrangement links TRBV28 to TRBJ2-7; the D is unclear. The germline gives CDR1 MDHEN, CDR2 SYDVKM. The CDR3 spans 12 residues. Trimming removed 6 bases at V and 4 bases at J, with 10 bases between. This chain's CDR3 is CASSFVLYEQYF. In DNA, the CDR3 is TGTGCCAGCAGCTTCGTCCTATACGAGCAGTACTTC.

The chain employs TRBV6-1 and TRBJ1-1; possibly TRBD1 for D (5 bases). CDR3 length: 13 residues. The V gene's germline CDR1 is MNHNS and CDR2 SASEGT. V gave up 3 bases and J gave up 5 bases, with 10 bases separating them. The CDR3 DNA reads as TGTGCCAGCAGTGAGTACAGGCTGACTGAAGCTTTCTTT. Encoded protein: CASSEYRLTEAFF.

The V gene is TRBV28, the J gene TRBJ1-6, with D hard to call. From germline, CDR1 is MDHEN and CDR2 SYDVKM. This CDR3 has 14 residues. The V and J ends lost 2 bases and 6 bases respectively, with 8 bases between them. The CDR3 here is CASSLGQFNSPLHF. CDR3 coding DNA: TGTGCCAGCAGTTTAGGCCAGTTTAATTCACCCCTCCACTTT. Together with reference TRBV28 and TRBJ1-6, the CDR3 gives the full variable domain: DVKVTQSSRYLVKRTGEKVFLECVQDMDHENMFWYRQDPGLGLRLIYFSYDVKMKEKGDIPEGYSVSREKKERFSLILESASTNQTSMYLCASSLGQFNSPLHFGNGTRLTVT.

This sequence joins TRBV30 and TRBJ1-1; D gene ambiguous. The CDR3 totals 13 residues. Germline CDR1 GTSNPN, CDR2 SVGIG (reference sequence). V dropped 1 base and J dropped 0 bases, with 6 bases sitting between them. CDR3 sequence: CAWSGSMNTEAFF. The CDR3 nucleotides read TGTGCCTGGAGTGGGTCGATGAACACTGAAGCTTTCTTT.

V and J are TRBV28 and TRBJ1-6, with unresolved D. V was trimmed by 5 bases and J by 2 bases, leaving 4 bases between them. This CDR3 has 13 amino acids. From germline, CDR1 is MDHEN and CDR2 SYDVKM. The CDR3 DNA reads as TGTGCCAGCAGTGCACCCTATAATTCACCCCTCCACTTT. This gives the protein CASSAPYNSPLHF.

This chain joins TRBV5-4 and TRBJ2-2, with TRBD1 identical over 9 bases. This CDR3 has 17 residues. The germline gives CDR1 SGHNT, CDR2 YYREEE (reference sequence). V lost 4 bases, J lost 0 bases, and 7 bases stayed unmatched. CDR3 nucleotide sequence: TGTGCCAGCAGCGATGGACAGGGGCATTCGAACACCGGGGAGCTGTTTTTT. This translates into CASSDGQGHSNTGELFF. The full variable domain, in which reference TRBV5-4 and TRBJ2-2 provide the parts outside the CDR3, is ETGVTQSPTHLIKTRGQQVTLRCSSQSGHNTVSWYQQALGQGPQFIFQYYREEENGRGNFPPRFSGLQFPNYSSELNVNALELDDSALYLCASSDGQGHSNTGELFFGEGSRLTVL.

This chain links TRBV9 with TRBJ2-3, with D perhaps TRBD1 (5 bases). The CDR3 runs 16 residues. CDR1 is SGDLS, CDR2 YYNGEE, per germline. V was cut by 4 bases and J by 1 base, with 16 bases left in between. The CDR3 region is CASSLSAGKGTDTQYF. For the CDR3, the DNA is TGTGCCAGCAGCCTGAGCGCAGGGAAAGGCACAGATACGCAGTATTTT. Looking up the rest from reference TRBV9 and TRBJ2-3 gives the full variable domain: DSGVTQTPKHLITATGQRVTLRCSPRSGDLSVYWYQQSLDQGLQFLIQYYNGEERAKGNILERFSAQQFPDLHSELNLSSLELGDSALYFCASSLSAGKGTDTQYFGPGTRLTVL.

The J gene is TRBJ2-7, the V gene TRBV7-6, with D perhaps matching TRBD1 (5 bases). The germline V and J ends were trimmed by 5 bases and 6 bases, with 23 bases remaining between them. The germline CDR1 and CDR2 sequences are SGHVS and FNYEAQ. The CDR3 is 16 residues long. Here the CDR3 DNA reads TGTGCCAGCAGCGCCCTCAATAAGGGGCCCCCGTTCGAGCAGTACTTC. Translation gives CASSALNKGPPFEQYF.

In the case of this clone: This sample also contains other DNA sequences that code for the same CDR3. The J gene is TRBJ2-3, the V gene TRBV12-3 or TRBV12-4; no definite D call. The CDR3 loop spans 11 amino acids. The ends were cut back, 3 bases at V and 4 bases at J, with 2 bases in the middle. CDR3 sequence reads: CASSLPDTQYF. The CDR3 DNA reads as TGTGCCAGCAGTTTGCCAGATACGCAGTATTTT.

The rearrangement links TRBV7-3 to TRBJ2-7, with a tentative D call TRBD1 (5 bases). The germline V gene has CDR1 SGHTA and CDR2 FQGTGA. Deletions cut 0 bases from V and 5 bases from J, with 8 bases between. The CDR3 spans 13 residues. The CDR3 sequence: CASSLTRGHEQYF. The CDR3 DNA follows: TGTGCCAGCAGCTTAACAAGGGGCCACGAGCAGTACTTC.

The rearrangement joins TRBV6-2 or TRBV6-3 to TRBJ1-4, with TRBD1 identical over 7 bases. This CDR3 is built from 18 residues. Germline assignment: CDR1 MNHEY and CDR2 SVGEGT. V lost 4 bases, J lost 1 base, and 12 bases stayed unmatched. In DNA form, the CDR3 reads TGTGCCAGCAGTTCGACTCGACAGGGCCGGGAAACTAATGAAAAACTGTTTTTT. Protein sequence: CASSSTRQGRETNEKLFF.

The rearrangement joins TRBV28 to TRBJ2-3, with D possibly matching TRBD2 (7 bases). CDR3 length equals 19 residues. Trimming shortened V by 2 bases and J by 2 bases, and 23 bases separated the two germline ends. CDR1 MDHEN and CDR2 SYDVKM come from the germline V gene. The CDR3 here is CASSLARILAGALTDTQYF. The CDR3 nucleotides read TGTGCCAGCAGTTTAGCCCGAATTTTGGCGGGGGCTCTCACAGATACGCAGTATTTT.

The genes are TRBV7-9 and TRBJ2-1; D possibly uses TRBD1 or TRBD2 (6 bases each). The CDR3 is made up of 16 amino acids. Deletions cut 3 bases from V and 8 bases from J, with 20 bases between. In germline, CDR1 is SEHNR, CDR2 FQNEAQ (reference sequence). The CDR3: CASSFSRGPRGDEQFF. The CDR3 bases are TGTGCCAGCAGCTTCTCGCGGGGACCCAGGGGCGATGAGCAGTTCTTC.

The V gene is TRBV18, the J gene TRBJ2-7, with TRBD1 matching over 8 bases. V dropped 2 bases and J dropped 7; count of bases not matched to a gene: 7. Germline values: CDR1 KGHSH, CDR2 LQKENI. The CDR3 contains 14 residues. CDR3 nucleotides: TGTGCCAGCTCACCAGCGACAGGGGTAGGAGAGCAGTACTTC. It yields the protein CASSPATGVGEQYF.

This clone was seen a single time. This sequence joins TRBV5-1 and TRBJ1-1, with D possibly matching TRBD1 (5 bases). The CDR3 runs 14 residues. V dropped 0 bases and J dropped 5 bases, with 11 bases sitting between them. Germline-derived CDR1 and CDR2 are SGHRS and YFSETQ. DNA for the CDR3: TGCGCCAGCAGCTTGGGCCAGGGAGGGACTGAAGCTTTCTTT. This codes for CASSLGQGGTEAFF.

V usage is TRBV21-1 and J usage is TRBJ2-7; TRBD2, the table's D call, lacks a check against the DNA. TRBV21-1 is a listed pseudogene. The CDR3 extends over 15 amino acids. As DNA, the CDR3 is TGTGCCAGCAGCAGGCTAGCGGGCGGCCCCTACGAGCAGTACTTC. Translated: CASSRLAGGPYEQYF.

This chain uses TRBV7-9 with TRBJ2-2; 14 bases are shared with TRBD2. The V and J ends lost 6 bases and 5 bases, in that order; junction bases with no gene match: 5. Per germline, CDR1 SEHNR and CDR2 FQNEAQ (reference sequence). This CDR3 comprises 16 residues. The DNA of the CDR3 is TGTGCCAGCAGGGGGACTAGCGGGAGTGAAACCGGGGAGCTGTTTTTT. Translation gives CASRGTSGSETGELFF. Filled out from reference TRBV7-9 and TRBJ2-2, the complete variable domain reads DTGVSQNPRHKITKRGQNVTFRCDPISEHNRLYWYRQTLGQGPEFLTYFQNEAQLEKSRLLSDRFSAERPKGSFSTLEIQRTEQGDSAMYLCASRGTSGSETGELFFGEGSRLTVL.

In DNA, the CDR3 is TGTGCCAGCAGCAGGGGCCAGGGCGACGAGCAGTACTTC. Its translation is CASSRGQGDEQYF. The chain recombines TRBV3-1 (or the pseudogene TRBV3-2) with TRBJ2-7; D is possibly TRBD1 (5 bases). The germline V gene has CDR1 LGHDT and CDR2 YNNKEL (reference sequence). V lost 5 bases and J lost 5, with 13 bases in between. The CDR3 extends over 13 amino acids.

The chain combines TRBV5-1 with TRBJ1-4; D remains unclear. Between the trimmed V and J ends, which lost 4 bases and 5 bases, there was a span of 15 bases. Germline CDR1 is SGHRS and CDR2 is YFSETQ. This CDR3 comprises 15 residues. The CDR3 nucleotides read TGCGCCAGCAGCCCCATGACTGGAAGGAATGAAAAACTGTTTTTT. It specifies CASSPMTGRNEKLFF.

V and J are TRBV19 and TRBJ1-1, with D unresolved. With 1 base removed from V and 4 bases from J, the gap between germline ends came to 7 bases. CDR1 is LNHDA and CDR2 is SQIVND in the germline V gene (reference sequence). This CDR3 region has 13 residues. Here the CDR3 DNA reads TGTGCCAGTAGTATAGGGCGCGGCACTGAAGCTTTCTTT. Its protein is CASSIGRGTEAFF. Full variable domain (rest looked up from reference TRBV19 and TRBJ1-1): DGGITQSPKYLFRKEGQNVTLSCEQNLNHDAMYWYRQDPGQGLRLIYYSQIVNDFQKGDIAEGYSVSREKKESFPLTVTSAQKNPTAFYLCASSIGRGTEAFFGQGTRLTVV.

As for this clone: This same CDR3 is encoded by further DNA sequences in the sample. The chain couples TRBV4-1 to TRBJ2-7, with a tentative D call TRBD2 (6 bases). The ends were cut back, 0 bases at V and 1 base at J, with 10 bases in the middle. CDR1 MGHRA and CDR2 YSYEKL come from the germline V gene. This CDR3 spans 15 amino acids. CDR3 DNA: TGCGCCAGCAGCCAAGATGCGGGGCCGTCCTACGAGCAGTACTTC. Its translation: CASSQDAGPSYEQYF.

The rearrangement joins TRBV12-3 or TRBV12-4 to TRBJ2-2; unclear D gene. This CDR3 has 13 residues. V dropped 4 bases and J dropped 1 base, with 4 bases sitting between them. DNA for the CDR3: TGTGCCAGCAGTTCAATGAACACCGGGGAGCTGTTTTTT. It encodes CASSSMNTGELFF.

The chain couples TRBV9 to TRBJ1-1, with D perhaps matching TRBD1 (6 bases). V shed 0 bases and J shed 3 bases, with 9 bases lying between them. Germline V lookup: CDR1 SGDLS, CDR2 YYNGEE. This CDR3 is built from 14 residues. For the CDR3, the DNA is TGTGCCAGCAGCGTAGTGGACAGTTACACTGAAGCTTTCTTT. Residues: CASSVVDSYTEAFF.